The 28 T cell receptor beta chains in this list originate from one sample, sequenced in a study of blood T cells in healthy people across ages (dated by TCRdb to the mid-2010s). Libraries came from 5' RACE. Data came from an Illumina HiSeq 2500. A second PCR of roughly 6 to 12 cycles was performed with a sample-barcoded 5' primer and a J-beta primer mix. TCRdb reanalyzed the raw reads on its own, using fastp at Q25 for trimming and MiXCR for clone calling, and kept in-frame beta chains. Rows merge per CDR3 protein into single entries with the most common DNA and genes. This sample holds 850,000 to 1,000,000 distinct CDR3 sequences; about 48% were observed only once. The ten most abundant clones make up about an eighth of the sample. Sequencing input: blood. The receptors here all came from a man aged 30 to 45 in good health.

V gene TRBV3-1 combines with J gene TRBJ1-6; D is perhaps TRBD1 (5 bases). The germline V gene has CDR1 LGHDT and CDR2 YNNKEL (reference sequence). This CDR3 contains 11 residues. The V end was cut by 4 bases, the J end by 15 bases, with 10 bases between. CDR3 nucleotide sequence: TGTGCCAGCAGCCGTGGGACCGACCTCCACTTT. It codes for CASSRGTDLHF.

This clonotype has a handful of counts. The rearrangement joins TRBV5-1 to TRBJ1-2; D not certain. Germline V gene data show CDR1 as SGHRS and CDR2 as YFSETQ. The CDR3 extends over 15 amino acids. V lost 0 bases and J 6 bases, leaving 15 bases between the germline ends. The CDR3 DNA is TGCGCCAGCAGCTTGGCCCCTACTTCTTCCGATGGCTACACCTTC. Translated, it gives CASSLAPTSSDGYTF.

The chain employs TRBV7-9 and TRBJ1-2; 7 bases agree with TRBD1. CDR3 length: 13 residues. Trimming removed 5 bases from V and 7 bases from J; junction bases left unmatched: 7. Germline V gene lookup returns CDR1 SEHNR and CDR2 FQNEAQ (reference sequence). CDR3 residues: CASSRGTEGGYTF. The CDR3 nucleotides read TGTGCCAGCAGCCGGGGGACAGAGGGTGGCTACACCTTC.

V and J are TRBV4-1 and TRBJ2-5; D may be TRBD2 (5 bases). This CDR3 has 15 amino acids. The V gene lost 1 base and the J gene lost 3 bases, with 12 bases spanning the gap. The germline gives CDR1 MGHRA, CDR2 YSYEKL. The CDR3 reads CASSQGRGREETQYF. Here the CDR3 DNA reads TGCGCCAGCAGCCAAGGTCGGGGAAGAGAAGAGACCCAGTACTTC.

This rearrangement joins TRBV6-6 to TRBJ1-3; 8 nucleotides match TRBD1. CDR1 is MNHNY and CDR2 is SVGAGI in the germline V gene (reference sequence). V shed 5 bases, J shed 2 bases, and the junction held 8 bases outside the gene matches. The CDR3 covers 16 residues. This chain's CDR3 is CASSPGQGSPGNTIYF. CDR3 in DNA: TGTGCCAGCAGTCCCGGACAGGGATCCCCTGGAAACACCATATATTTT.

In its sample, this clonotype was seen a few times. The J gene is TRBJ2-1, the V gene TRBV5-6; D is perhaps TRBD1 (5 bases). The CDR3 is 14 residues long. Germline V gives CDR1 SGHDT, CDR2 YYEEEE. V was cut by 1 base and J by 10 bases, with 15 bases left in between. Written as DNA, the CDR3 is TGTGCCAGCAGCTTGCGCCAGGGAATGTGGGAGCAGTTCTTC. It yields the protein CASSLRQGMWEQFF.

The chain recombines TRBV19 with TRBJ1-5, with a tentative D call TRBD1 (5 bases). This CDR3 has 13 residues. In germline, CDR1 is LNHDA, CDR2 SQIVND (reference sequence). Trimming shortened V by 3 bases and J by 4 bases, and 7 bases separated the two germline ends. CDR3 sequence: CASSIRENQPQHF. DNA of the CDR3: TGTGCCAGTAGTATCAGGGAGAATCAGCCCCAGCATTTT.

This sequence joins TRBV29-1 and TRBJ2-5, with 8 bases identical to TRBD2. V was clipped by 1 base and J by 5 bases; unmatched bases: 12. The CDR3 runs 16 residues. From germline, CDR1 is SQVTM and CDR2 ANQGSEA. The CDR3 DNA reads as TGCAGCGTTGAAGGCGGCGGGGGGTACTTAGGGGAGACCCAGTACTTC. Protein sequence: CSVEGGGGYLGETQYF.

This chain connects TRBV27 to TRBJ2-4, with TRBD2 as a possible D gene (6 bases). The J call is in doubt because the DNA end fits TRBJ2-7 better. Germline V CDR1 and CDR2: MNHEY, SMNVEV (reference sequence). This CDR3 comprises 14 residues. CDR3 in amino acids: CASSTGTQTYEQYF. In DNA form, the CDR3 reads TGTGCCAGCAGCACCGGGACTCAGACCTACGAGCAGTACTTC.

This clonotype was found a few times. The chain links TRBV29-1 to TRBJ2-5, with D perhaps matching TRBD1 (5 bases). Germline assignment: CDR1 SQVTM and CDR2 ANQGSEA. The CDR3 is made up of 14 amino acids. Trimming took 6 bases from V and 3 from J, leaving 17 bases between them. The CDR3 sequence: CSVEFLGPKETQYF. As DNA, the CDR3 is TGCAGCGTCGAATTTTTGGGGCCTAAAGAGACCCAGTACTTC.

The rearrangement joins TRBV6-5 to TRBJ2-3; 12 positions agree with TRBD2. V dropped 6 bases and J dropped 5; count of bases not matched to a gene: 9. The germline V gene has CDR1 MNHEY and CDR2 SVGAGI. CDR3 length: 16 residues. The CDR3 sequence is CASSLAGGNAGDTQYF. The CDR3 nucleotides are TGTGCCAGCAGCCTAGCGGGGGGGAACGCAGGAGATACGCAGTATTTT.

J is TRBJ1-1 and V is TRBV5-1, with D maybe TRBD1 (6 bases). The CDR3 contains 13 residues. V dropped 6 bases and J dropped 3 bases, with 12 bases sitting between them. Germline V gene data show CDR1 as SGHRS and CDR2 as YFSETQ. The CDR3 region is CASTTGQYTEAFF. CDR3 DNA sequence: TGCGCCAGCACCACTGGACAGTACACTGAAGCTTTCTTT.

This clonotype was seen a single time. The gene calls are TRBV5-1 and TRBJ2-1; weak D call: TRBD2 (5 bases). The germline CDR1 and CDR2 sequences are SGHRS and YFSETQ. The CDR3 is 14 amino acids. The V gene lost 2 bases and the J gene lost 5 bases, with 11 bases spanning the gap. The CDR3 DNA is TGCGCCAGCAGCTTAGGTTTCGGGGACAATGAGCAGTTCTTC. Its protein is CASSLGFGDNEQFF.

The table lists this clonotype with a count of one. Here the CDR3 DNA reads TGTGCCTGGATCAGACAGGGCGCGAACACCGGGGAGCTGTTTTTT. Its protein product is CAWIRQGANTGELFF. This chain links TRBV30 with TRBJ2-2; 7 nucleotides align to TRBD1. Per the germline V gene, CDR1 is GTSNPN and CDR2 is SVGIG (reference sequence). The trim removed 4 bases at V and 0 bases at J, leaving 5 bases unmatched. The CDR3 covers 15 residues.

For this clonotype: Compared with germline, one end of the junction differs, possibly owing to a read error. V is TRBV7-9 and J is TRBJ2-1, with TRBD1 as a possible D gene (6 bases). The V gene's germline CDR1 is SEHNR and CDR2 FQNEAQ (reference sequence). This CDR3 comprises 15 residues. This chain's CDR3 is CASNLPVDSPNEQFF. The CDR3 coding sequence is TGTGCCAGCAACTTACCTGTGGACAGCCCTAATGAGCAGTTCTTC.

This clonotype occurred a few times. This sequence joins TRBV4-2 and TRBJ2-5, with 8 bases lining up with TRBD2. Germline CDR1 is LGHNA and CDR2 is YNFKEQ. The length of the CDR3 is 12 residues. Trimming cost V 10 bases and J 5 bases; bases outside gene matches: 6. CDR3 in DNA: TGTGCCACGCGGGGGGTCCACGAGACCCAGTACTTC. Amino acid sequence: CATRGVHETQYF.

The chain combines TRBV20-1 with TRBJ2-5, with D perhaps TRBD2 (6 bases). This CDR3 spans 13 amino acids. V dropped 7 bases and J dropped 1 base, with 13 bases sitting between them. Germline V gene data show CDR1 as DFQATT and CDR2 as SNEGSKA (reference sequence). CDR3 bases: TGCAGTGTTTGGGGGGAGCTCCAAGAGACCCAGTACTTC. Encoded protein: CSVWGELQETQYF.

This clonotype was counted a single time. Compared with germline, one end of the junction differs, possibly owing to a read error. The DNA for the CDR3 is TGTGCCGGCAGGACGGACAGTGGGGGCAATCAGCCCCAGCATTTT. Amino acids: CAGRTDSGGNQPQHF. The chain uses TRBV6-1 and TRBJ1-5; maybe TRBD1 (6 bases). Germline lookup yields CDR1 MNHNS and CDR2 SASEGT. The CDR3 consists of 15 residues.

The table lists this clonotype with a few counts. The V gene is TRBV3-1, the J gene TRBJ2-7; the match to TRBD2 covers 8 bases. Germline CDR1 reads LGHDT; CDR2 reads YNNKEL (reference sequence). J was trimmed by 3 bases and V by 7 bases; bases with no gene match: 8. The CDR3 is 14 amino acids. The CDR3: CASTQSAGVYEQYF. Written as DNA, the CDR3 is TGTGCCAGCACACAGTCAGCGGGGGTCTACGAGCAGTACTTC.

The sample holds a few counts of this clonotype. The V call is TRBV6-5, the J call TRBJ2-4, with TRBD1 matching 8 bases. The CDR3 covers 16 residues. V dropped 5 bases and J dropped 1; count of bases not matched to a gene: 7. Germline V gene lookup returns CDR1 MNHEY and CDR2 SVGAGI. Written as DNA, the CDR3 is TGTGCCAGCAGTCTAGACGGACAGGGCGCCAAAAACATTCAGTACTTC. This translates into CASSLDGQGAKNIQYF.

This clonotype occurred many times. A much larger clonotype is one base distant, so this may be a read error. V and J are TRBV20-1 and TRBJ2-3; 7 bases line up with TRBD2. CDR3 length: 13 residues. CDR1 is DFQATT, CDR2 SNEGSKA, per germline (reference sequence). CDR3 sequence reads: CTPLRAGRDTQYF. The DNA of the CDR3 is TGCACCCCCCTACGAGCGGGGCGAGATACGCAGTATTTT.

The rearrangement uses TRBV9 and TRBJ1-1; D is possibly TRBD1 (5 bases). Germline V gene lookup returns CDR1 SGDLS and CDR2 YYNGEE. This CDR3 comprises 14 residues. The germline V and J ends were trimmed by 3 bases and 11 bases, with 20 bases remaining between them. Written as DNA, the CDR3 is TGTGCCAGCAGCGGGACCGGGACGGACGCGAGGGCTTTCTTT. Amino acid sequence: CASSGTGTDARAFF. The full variable domain, with the rest looked up from reference TRBV9 and TRBJ1-1, is DSGVTQTPKHLITATGQRVTLRCSPRSGDLSVYWYQQSLDQGLQFLIQYYNGEERAKGNILERFSAQQFPDLHSELNLSSLELGDSALYFCASSGTGTDARAFFGQGTRLTVV.

The chain couples TRBV21-1 to TRBJ2-5. TRBV21-1 is listed as a pseudogene. The CDR3 length is 12 residues. The CDR3 sequence: CASSKGKVTQYF. The DNA of the CDR3 is TGTGCCAGCAGCAAAGGCAAAGTGACCCAGTACTTC.

The rearrangement uses TRBV11-3 and TRBJ2-1, with 9 bases that match TRBD2. The CDR3 runs 15 residues. J was trimmed by 4 bases and V by 3 bases; bases with no gene match: 4. CDR1 is SGHNT, CDR2 YENEEA, per germline. CDR3 region: CASSFSGGRYNEQFF. In nucleotides, the CDR3 is TGTGCCAGCAGCTTCAGCGGGGGGCGGTACAATGAGCAGTTCTTC.

This clonotype occurred many times. The rearrangement links TRBV11-1 to TRBJ2-6; tentative D call: TRBD2 (6 bases). This CDR3 has 16 amino acids. Germline CDR1 reads SGHAT; CDR2 reads FQDESV (reference sequence). V was pared by 3 bases and J by 0 bases, with 9 bases between. CDR3 bases: TGTGCCAGCAGCTTCGGAGGGAACTCTGGGGCCAACGTCCTGACTTTC. Its translation is CASSFGGNSGANVLTF.

The genes are TRBV7-2 and TRBJ2-5; D possibly corresponds to TRBD1 (6 bases). The CDR3 totals 15 residues. Trimming shortened V by 0 bases and J by 0 bases, and 8 bases separated the two germline ends. Germline CDR1 and CDR2: SGHTA and FQGNSA. The CDR3 sequence: CASSLATGHQETQYF. The CDR3 DNA reads TGTGCCAGCAGCTTAGCAACAGGGCACCAAGAGACCCAGTACTTC.

This chain links TRBV6-5 with TRBJ2-7, with D unresolved. The J call may be faulty, since TRBJ2-5 better matches the DNA end. Germline-derived CDR1 and CDR2 are MNHEY and SVGAGI. The CDR3 has 13 amino acids. The CDR3 region is CASSRPSVETQYF. CDR3 DNA: TGTGCCAGCAGTCGCCCCTCGGTTGAGACCCAGTACTTC.

CDR3: CASSLVVRGRTDTQYF. The DNA for the CDR3 is TGCGCCAGCAGCTTGGTGGTCAGGGGTCGCACAGATACGCAGTATTTT. The chain is built from TRBV5-1 and TRBJ2-3; maybe TRBD1 (6 bases). The V and J ends lost 0 bases and 1 base respectively, with 12 bases between them. CDR3 size: 16 residues. From germline, CDR1 is SGHRS and CDR2 YFSETQ. The whole variable domain, filled in from reference TRBV5-1 and TRBJ2-3, reads KAGVTQTPRYLIKTRGQQVTLSCSPISGHRSVSWYQQTPGQGLQFLFEYFSETQRNKGNFPGRFSGRQFSNSRSEMNVSTLELGDSALYLCASSLVVRGRTDTQYFGPGTRLTVL.